The source of this TCR beta chain is a study of T cells in Graves' hyperthyroidism and ophthalmopathy. Study-level results: Ophthalmopathy was separated from stable hyperthyroidism by a 13 V-J model. For ophthalmopathy, model prediction preceded onset by a median roughly 6.5 months.

The table lists this clonotype with many counts. What it recognizes is unknown. Trimming removed 7 bases at V and 4 bases at J, with 18 bases between. The CDR3 consists of 15 residues. Germline lookup yields CDR1 SEHNR and CDR2 FQNEAQ (reference sequence). RNA transcripts provided the source from which TCR beta CDR3 regions were amplified. The HTBI primer set served for first-round RT-PCR of the TCR CDR3. TCRdb used MiXCR to reprocess the multiplex PCR reads, holding one entry per CDR3 protein. The sample contains 300,000 to 450,000 distinct CDR3 sequences, roughly 14% of which appear only once. The sequencing input was blood. The gene calls are TRBV7-9 and TRBJ2-3, with D unresolved. The clonotype comes from a woman aged 18-29 years with Graves' hyperthyroidism that later progressed to Graves' ophthalmopathy. The CDR3 protein is CASTGDSIRPDTQYF. The CDR3 nucleotides are TGTGCCAGCACCGGCGATTCTATTCGACCAGATACGCAGTATTTT.